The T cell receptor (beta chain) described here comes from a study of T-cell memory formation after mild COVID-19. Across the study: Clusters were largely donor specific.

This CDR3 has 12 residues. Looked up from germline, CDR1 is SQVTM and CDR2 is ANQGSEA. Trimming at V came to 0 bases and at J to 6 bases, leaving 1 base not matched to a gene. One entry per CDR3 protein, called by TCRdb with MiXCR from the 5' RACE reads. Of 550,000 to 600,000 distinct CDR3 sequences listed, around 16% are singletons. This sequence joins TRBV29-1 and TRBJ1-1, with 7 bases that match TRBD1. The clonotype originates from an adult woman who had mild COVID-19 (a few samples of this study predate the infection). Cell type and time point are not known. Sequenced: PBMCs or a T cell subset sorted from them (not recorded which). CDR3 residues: CSVEDQGAEAFF. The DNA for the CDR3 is TGCAGCGTTGAAGACCAGGGGGCTGAAGCTTTCTTT. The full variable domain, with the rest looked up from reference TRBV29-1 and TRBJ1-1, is SAVISQKPSRDICQRGTSLTIQCQVDSQVTMMFWYRQQPGQSLTLIATANQGSEATYESGFVIDKFPISRPNLTFSTLTVSNMSPEDSSIYLCSVEDQGAEAFFGQGTRLTVV.